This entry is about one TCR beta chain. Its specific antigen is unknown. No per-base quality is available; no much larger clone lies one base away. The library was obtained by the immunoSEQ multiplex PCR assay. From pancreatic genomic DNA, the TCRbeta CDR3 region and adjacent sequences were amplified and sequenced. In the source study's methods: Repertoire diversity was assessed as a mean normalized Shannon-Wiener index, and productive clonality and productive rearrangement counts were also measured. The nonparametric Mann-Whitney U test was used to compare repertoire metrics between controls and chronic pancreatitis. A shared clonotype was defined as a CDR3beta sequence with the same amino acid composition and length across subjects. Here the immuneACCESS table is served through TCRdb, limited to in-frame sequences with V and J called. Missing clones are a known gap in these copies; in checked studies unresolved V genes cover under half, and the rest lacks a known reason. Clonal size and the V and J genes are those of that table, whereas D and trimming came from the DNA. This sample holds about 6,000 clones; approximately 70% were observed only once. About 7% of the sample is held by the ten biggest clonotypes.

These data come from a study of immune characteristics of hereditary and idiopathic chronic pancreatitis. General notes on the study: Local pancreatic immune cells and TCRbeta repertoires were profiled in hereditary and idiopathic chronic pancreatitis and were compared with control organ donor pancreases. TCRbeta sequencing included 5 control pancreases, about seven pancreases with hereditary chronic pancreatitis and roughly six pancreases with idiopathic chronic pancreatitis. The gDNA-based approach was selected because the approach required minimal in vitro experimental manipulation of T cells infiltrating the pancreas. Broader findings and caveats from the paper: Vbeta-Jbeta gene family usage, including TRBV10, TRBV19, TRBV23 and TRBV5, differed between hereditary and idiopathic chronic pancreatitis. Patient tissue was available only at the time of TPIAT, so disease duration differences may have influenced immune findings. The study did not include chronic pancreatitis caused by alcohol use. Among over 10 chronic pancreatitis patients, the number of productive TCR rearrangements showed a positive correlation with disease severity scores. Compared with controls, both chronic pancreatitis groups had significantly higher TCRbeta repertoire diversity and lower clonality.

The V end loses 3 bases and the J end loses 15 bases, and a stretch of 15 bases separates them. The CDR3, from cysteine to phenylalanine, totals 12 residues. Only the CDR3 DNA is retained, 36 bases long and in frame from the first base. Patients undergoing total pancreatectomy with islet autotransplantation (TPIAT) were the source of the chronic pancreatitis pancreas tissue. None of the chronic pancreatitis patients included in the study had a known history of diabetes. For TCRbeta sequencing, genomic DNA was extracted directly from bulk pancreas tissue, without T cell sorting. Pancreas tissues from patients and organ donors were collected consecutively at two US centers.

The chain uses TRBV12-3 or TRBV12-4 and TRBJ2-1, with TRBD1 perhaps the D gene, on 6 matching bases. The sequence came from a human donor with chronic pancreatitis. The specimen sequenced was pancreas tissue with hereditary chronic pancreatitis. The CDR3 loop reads CASSLGTRARFF. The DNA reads TGTGCCAGCAGTTTGGGGACACGGGCCCGGTTCTTC.